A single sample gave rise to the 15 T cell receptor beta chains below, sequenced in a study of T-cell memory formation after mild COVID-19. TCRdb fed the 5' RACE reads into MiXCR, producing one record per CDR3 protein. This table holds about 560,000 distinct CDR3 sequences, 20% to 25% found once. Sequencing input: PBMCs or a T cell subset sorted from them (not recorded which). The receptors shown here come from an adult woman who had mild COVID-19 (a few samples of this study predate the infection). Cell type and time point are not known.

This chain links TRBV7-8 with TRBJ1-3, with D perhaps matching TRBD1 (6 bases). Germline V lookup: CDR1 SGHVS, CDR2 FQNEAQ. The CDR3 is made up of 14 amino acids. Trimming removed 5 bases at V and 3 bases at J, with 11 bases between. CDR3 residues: CASSRGASGNTIYF. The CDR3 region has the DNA TGTGCCAGCAGCCGGGGGGCAAGTGGAAACACCATATATTTT. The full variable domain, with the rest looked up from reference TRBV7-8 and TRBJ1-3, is GAGVSQSPRYKVAKRGQDVALRCDPISGHVSLFWYQQALGQGPEFLTYFQNEAQLDKSGLPSDRFFAERPEGSVSTLKIQRTQQEDSAVYLCASSRGASGNTIYFGEGSWLTVV.

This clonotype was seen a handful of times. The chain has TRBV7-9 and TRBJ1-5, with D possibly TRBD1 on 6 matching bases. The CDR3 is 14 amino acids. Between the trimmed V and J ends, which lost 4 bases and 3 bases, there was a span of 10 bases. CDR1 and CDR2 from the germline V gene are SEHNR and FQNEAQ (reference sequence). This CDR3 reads CASSSRTANQPQHF. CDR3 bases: TGTGCCAGCAGCTCCCGGACAGCCAATCAGCCCCAGCATTTT.

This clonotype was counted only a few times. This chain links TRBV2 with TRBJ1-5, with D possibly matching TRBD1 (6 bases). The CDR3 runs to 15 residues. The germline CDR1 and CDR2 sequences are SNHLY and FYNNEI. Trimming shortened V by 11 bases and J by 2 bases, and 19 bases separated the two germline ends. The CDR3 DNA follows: TGTGCCGGCTCGGGGACAACCAACGGCAATCAGCCCCAGCATTTT. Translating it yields CAGSGTTNGNQPQHF.

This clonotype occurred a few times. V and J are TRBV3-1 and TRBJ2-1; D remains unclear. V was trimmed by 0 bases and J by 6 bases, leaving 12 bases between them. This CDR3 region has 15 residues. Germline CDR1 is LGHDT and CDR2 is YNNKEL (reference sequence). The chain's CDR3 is CASSQDLSIRNEQFF. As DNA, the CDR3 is TGTGCCAGCAGCCAAGATCTCTCCATCCGCAATGAGCAGTTCTTC.

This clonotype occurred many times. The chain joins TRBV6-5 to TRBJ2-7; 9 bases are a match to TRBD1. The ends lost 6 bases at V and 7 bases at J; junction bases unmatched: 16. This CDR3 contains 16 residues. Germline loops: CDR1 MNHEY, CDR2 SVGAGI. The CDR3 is CASSRGGTGLLGEQYF. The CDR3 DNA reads TGTGCCAGCAGCCGCGGAGGGACAGGGTTATTGGGGGAGCAGTACTTC.

The CDR3 here is CASSLAPGLAGNNEQFF. The CDR3 DNA reads as TGTGCCAGCAGCTTAGCCCCCGGACTAGCGGGCAACAATGAGCAGTTCTTC. V and J are TRBV7-2 and TRBJ2-1; 11 bases are shared with TRBD2. CDR3 length: 17 residues. Per the germline V gene, CDR1 is SGHTA and CDR2 is FQGNSA. Trimming took 0 bases from V and 5 from J; bases not matched to a gene: 6.

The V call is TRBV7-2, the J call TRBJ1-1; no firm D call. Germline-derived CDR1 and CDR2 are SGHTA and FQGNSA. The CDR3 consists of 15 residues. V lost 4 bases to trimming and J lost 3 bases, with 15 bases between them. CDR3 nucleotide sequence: TGTGCCAGCAGCTCCGTCGGACGGCTGCACACTGAAGCTTTCTTT. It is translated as CASSSVGRLHTEAFF. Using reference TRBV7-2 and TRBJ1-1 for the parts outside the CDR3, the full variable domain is GAGVSQSPSNKVTEKGKDVELRCDPISGHTALYWYRQSLGQGLEFLIYFQGNSAPDKSGLPSDRFSAERTGGSVSTLTIQRTQQEDSAVYLCASSSVGRLHTEAFFGQGTRLTVV.

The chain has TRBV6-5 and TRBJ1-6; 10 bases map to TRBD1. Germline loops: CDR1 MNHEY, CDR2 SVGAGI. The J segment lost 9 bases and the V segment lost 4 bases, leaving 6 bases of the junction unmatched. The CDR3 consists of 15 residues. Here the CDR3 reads CASSFAGDRGSPLHF. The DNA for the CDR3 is TGTGCCAGCAGTTTCGCGGGGGACAGGGGTTCACCCCTCCACTTT.

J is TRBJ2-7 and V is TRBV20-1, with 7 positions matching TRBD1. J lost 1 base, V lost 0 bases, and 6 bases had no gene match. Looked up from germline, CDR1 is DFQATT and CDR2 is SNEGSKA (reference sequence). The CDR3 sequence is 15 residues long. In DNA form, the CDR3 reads TGCAGTGCTAGAGAAGGACAGGAACCTTCCTACGAGCAGTACTTC. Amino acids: CSAREGQEPSYEQYF.

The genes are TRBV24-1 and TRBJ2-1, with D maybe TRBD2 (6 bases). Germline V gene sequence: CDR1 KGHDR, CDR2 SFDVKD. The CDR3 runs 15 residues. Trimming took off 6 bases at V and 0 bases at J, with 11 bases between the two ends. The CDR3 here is CATSSHGSSYNEQFF. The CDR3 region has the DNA TGTGCCACCAGTTCCCACGGGAGCTCCTACAATGAGCAGTTCTTC.

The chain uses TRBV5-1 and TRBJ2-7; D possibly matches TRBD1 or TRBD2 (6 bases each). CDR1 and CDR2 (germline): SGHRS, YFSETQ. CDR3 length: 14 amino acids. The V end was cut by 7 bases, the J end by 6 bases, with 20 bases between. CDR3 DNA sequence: TGCGCCAGCCGAACGGGGGCGACGGCCCGCGAGCAGTACTTC. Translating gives CASRTGATAREQYF. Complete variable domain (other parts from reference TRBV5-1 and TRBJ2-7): KAGVTQTPRYLIKTRGQQVTLSCSPISGHRSVSWYQQTPGQGLQFLFEYFSETQRNKGNFPGRFSGRQFSNSRSEMNVSTLELGDSALYLCASRTGATAREQYFGPGTRLTVT.

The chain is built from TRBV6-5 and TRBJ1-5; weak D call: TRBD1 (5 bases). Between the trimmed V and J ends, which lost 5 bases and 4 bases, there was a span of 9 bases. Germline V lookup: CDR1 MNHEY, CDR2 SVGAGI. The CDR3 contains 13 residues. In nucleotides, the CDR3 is TGTGCCAGCAGTGCCAGGGAAAATCAGCCCCAGCATTTT. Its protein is CASSARENQPQHF.

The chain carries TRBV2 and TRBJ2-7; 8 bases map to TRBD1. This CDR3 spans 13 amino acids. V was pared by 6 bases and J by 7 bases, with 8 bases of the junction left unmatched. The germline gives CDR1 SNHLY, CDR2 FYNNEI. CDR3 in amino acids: CASRYQGAHEQYF. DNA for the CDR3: TGTGCCAGCAGATACCAGGGGGCGCATGAGCAGTACTTC.

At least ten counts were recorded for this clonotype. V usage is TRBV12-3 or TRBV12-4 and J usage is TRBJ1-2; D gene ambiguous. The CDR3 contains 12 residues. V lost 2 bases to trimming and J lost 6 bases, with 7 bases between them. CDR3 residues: CASSLWGNGYTF. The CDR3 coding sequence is TGTGCCAGCAGTTTATGGGGTAATGGCTACACCTTC.

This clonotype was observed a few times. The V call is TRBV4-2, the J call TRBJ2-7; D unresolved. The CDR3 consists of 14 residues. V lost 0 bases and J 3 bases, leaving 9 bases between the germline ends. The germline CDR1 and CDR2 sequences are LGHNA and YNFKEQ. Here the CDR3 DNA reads TGTGCCAGCAGCCAAGAACGCAGTCTCTACGAGCAGTACTTC. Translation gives CASSQERSLYEQYF.